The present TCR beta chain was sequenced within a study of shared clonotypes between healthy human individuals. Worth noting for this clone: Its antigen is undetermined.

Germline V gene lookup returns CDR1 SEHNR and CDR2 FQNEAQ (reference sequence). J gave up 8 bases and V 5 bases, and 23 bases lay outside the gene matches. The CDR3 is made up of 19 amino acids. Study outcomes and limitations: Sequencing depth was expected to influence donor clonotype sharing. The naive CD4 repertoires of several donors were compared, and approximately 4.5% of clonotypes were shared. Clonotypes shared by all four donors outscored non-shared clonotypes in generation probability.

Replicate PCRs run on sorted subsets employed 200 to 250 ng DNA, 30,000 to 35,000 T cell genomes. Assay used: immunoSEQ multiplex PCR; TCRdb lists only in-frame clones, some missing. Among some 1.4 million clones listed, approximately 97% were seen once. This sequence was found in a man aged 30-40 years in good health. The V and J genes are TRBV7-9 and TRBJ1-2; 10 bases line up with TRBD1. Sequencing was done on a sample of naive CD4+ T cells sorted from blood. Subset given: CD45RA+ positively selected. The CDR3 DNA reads TGTGCCAGCAGCCCAACCGGCGAGACAGGGGGCCCGCTCGGCCGCGGCTACACCTTC. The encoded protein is CASSPTGETGGPLGRGYTF.